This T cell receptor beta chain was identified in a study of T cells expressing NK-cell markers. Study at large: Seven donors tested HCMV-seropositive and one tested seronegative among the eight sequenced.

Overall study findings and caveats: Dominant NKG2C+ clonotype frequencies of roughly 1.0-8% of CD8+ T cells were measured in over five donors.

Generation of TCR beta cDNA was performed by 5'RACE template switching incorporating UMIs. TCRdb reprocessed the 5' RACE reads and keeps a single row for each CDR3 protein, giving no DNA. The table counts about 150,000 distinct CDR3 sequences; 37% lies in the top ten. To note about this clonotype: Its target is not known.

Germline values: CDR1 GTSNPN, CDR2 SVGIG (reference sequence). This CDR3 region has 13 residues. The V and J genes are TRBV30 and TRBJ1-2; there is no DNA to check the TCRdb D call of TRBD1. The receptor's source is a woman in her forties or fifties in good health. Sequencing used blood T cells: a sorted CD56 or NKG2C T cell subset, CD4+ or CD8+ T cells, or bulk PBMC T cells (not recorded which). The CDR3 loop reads CAWSVGTGYGYTF.